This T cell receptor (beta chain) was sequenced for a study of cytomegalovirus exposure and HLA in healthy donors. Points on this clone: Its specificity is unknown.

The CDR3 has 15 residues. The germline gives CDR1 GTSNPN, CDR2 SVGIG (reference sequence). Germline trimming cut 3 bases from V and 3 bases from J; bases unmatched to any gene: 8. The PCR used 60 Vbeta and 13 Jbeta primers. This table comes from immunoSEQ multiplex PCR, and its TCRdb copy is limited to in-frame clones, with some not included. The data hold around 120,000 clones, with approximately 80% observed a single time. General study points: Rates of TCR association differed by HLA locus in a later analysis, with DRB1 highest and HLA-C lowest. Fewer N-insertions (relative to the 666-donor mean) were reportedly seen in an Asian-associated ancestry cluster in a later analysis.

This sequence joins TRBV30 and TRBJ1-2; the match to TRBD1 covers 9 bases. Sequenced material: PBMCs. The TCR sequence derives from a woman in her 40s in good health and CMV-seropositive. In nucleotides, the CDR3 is TGTGCCTGGAGCACCGGGACAGGGACGGACTATGGCTACACCTTC. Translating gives CAWSTGTGTDYGYTF.